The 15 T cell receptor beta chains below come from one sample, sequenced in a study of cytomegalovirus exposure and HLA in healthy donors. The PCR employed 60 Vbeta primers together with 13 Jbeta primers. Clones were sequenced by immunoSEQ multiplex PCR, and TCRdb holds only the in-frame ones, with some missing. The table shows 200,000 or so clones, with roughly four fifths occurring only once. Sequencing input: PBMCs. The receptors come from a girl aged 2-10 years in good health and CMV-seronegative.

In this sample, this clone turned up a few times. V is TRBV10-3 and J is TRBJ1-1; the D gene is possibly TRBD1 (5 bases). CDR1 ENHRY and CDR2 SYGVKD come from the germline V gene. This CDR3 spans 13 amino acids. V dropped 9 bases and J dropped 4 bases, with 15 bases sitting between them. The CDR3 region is CAMSWRGGTEAFF. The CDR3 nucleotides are TGTGCCATGAGCTGGAGGGGTGGCACTGAAGCTTTCTTT.

CDR3 bases: TGTGCCAGCAGCCGAACAGGCGGTGGCACCGGGGAGCTGTTTTTT. It specifies CASSRTGGGTGELFF. The rearrangement joins TRBV7-6 to TRBJ2-2; a weak D match, TRBD1 (5 bases). Looked up from germline, CDR1 is SGHVS and CDR2 is FNYEAQ. This CDR3 spans 15 amino acids. Trimming cost V 5 bases and J 4 bases, with 14 bases left between them.

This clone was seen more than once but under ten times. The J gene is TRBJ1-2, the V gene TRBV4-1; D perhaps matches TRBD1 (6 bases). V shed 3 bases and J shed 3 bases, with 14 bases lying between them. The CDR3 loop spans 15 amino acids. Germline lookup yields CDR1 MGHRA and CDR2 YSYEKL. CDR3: CASSHSLGGDYGYTF. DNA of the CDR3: TGCGCCAGCAGCCACTCCCTAGGGGGTGACTATGGCTACACCTTC.

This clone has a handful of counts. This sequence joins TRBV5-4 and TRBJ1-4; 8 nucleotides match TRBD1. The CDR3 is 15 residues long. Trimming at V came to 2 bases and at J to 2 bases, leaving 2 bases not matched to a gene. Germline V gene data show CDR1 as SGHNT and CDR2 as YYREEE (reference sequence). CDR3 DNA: TGTGCCAGCAGCTTCACAGGGGGGACTAATGAAAAACTGTTTTTT. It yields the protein CASSFTGGTNEKLFF.

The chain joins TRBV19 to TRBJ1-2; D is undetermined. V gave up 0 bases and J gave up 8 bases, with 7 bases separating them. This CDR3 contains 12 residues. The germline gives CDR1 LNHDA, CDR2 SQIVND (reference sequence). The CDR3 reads CASSIEARGYTF. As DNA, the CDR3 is TGTGCCAGTAGTATAGAAGCTCGCGGCTACACCTTC.

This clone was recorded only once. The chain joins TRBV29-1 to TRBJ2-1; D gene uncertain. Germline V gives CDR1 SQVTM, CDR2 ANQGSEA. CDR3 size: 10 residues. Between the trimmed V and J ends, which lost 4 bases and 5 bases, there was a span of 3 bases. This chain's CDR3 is CSVADNEQFF. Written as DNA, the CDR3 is TGCAGCGTTGCGGACAATGAGCAGTTCTTC.

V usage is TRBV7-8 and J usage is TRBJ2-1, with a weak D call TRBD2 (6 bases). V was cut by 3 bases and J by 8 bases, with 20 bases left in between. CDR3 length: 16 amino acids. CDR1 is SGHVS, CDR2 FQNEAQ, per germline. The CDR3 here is CASSLVPGSTYDEQFF. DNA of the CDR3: TGTGCCAGCAGCTTGGTTCCCGGGAGTACGTATGATGAGCAGTTCTTC.

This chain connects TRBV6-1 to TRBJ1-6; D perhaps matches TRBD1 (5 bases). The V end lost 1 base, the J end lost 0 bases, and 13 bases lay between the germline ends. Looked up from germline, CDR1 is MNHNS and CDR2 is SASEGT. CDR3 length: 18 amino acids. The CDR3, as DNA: TGTGCCAGCAGTGAAGGCGGGACGACATTCTCCTATAATTCACCCCTCCACTTT. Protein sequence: CASSEGGTTFSYNSPLHF.

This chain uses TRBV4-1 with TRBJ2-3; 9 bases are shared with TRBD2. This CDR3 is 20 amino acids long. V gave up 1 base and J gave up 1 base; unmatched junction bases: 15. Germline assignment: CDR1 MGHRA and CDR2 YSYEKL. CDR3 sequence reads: CASSQVLAGKSGLGTDTQYF. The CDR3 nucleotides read TGCGCCAGCAGCCAAGTACTAGCGGGTAAATCCGGCCTCGGCACAGATACGCAGTATTTT.

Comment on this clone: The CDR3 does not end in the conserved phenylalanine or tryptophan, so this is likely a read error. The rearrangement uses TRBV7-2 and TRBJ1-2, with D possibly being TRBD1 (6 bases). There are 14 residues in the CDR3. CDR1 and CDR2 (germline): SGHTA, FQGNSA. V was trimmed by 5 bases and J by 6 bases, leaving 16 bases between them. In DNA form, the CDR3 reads TGTGCCAGCAGCCCCGGCAGGGGATCCCATGGCTACACCCTC. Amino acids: CASSPGRGSHGYTL.

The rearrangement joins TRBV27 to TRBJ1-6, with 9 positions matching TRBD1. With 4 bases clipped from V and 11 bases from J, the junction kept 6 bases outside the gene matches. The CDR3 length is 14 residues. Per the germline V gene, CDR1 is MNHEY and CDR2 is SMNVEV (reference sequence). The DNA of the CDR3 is TGTGCCAGCAGTTGGGGACAGGGAGGGGCACCCCTCCACTTT. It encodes CASSWGQGGAPLHF.

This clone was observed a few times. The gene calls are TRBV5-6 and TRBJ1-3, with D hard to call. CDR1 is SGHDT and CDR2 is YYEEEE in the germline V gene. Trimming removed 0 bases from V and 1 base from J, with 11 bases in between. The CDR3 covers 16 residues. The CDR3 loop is CASSLGPGRSGNTIYF. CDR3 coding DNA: TGTGCCAGCAGCTTGGGCCCAGGAAGGTCTGGAAACACCATATATTTT.

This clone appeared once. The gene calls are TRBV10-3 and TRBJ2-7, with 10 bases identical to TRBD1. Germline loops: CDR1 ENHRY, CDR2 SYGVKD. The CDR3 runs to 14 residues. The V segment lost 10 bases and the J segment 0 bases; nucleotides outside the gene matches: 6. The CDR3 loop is CATTGGDLSYEQYF. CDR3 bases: TGTGCCACGACAGGGGGCGACCTCTCCTACGAGCAGTACTTC.

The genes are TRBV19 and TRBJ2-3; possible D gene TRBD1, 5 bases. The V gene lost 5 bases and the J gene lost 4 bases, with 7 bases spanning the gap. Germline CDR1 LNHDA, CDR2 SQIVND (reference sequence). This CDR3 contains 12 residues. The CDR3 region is CASSLGPDTQYF. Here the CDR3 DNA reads TGTGCCAGTAGTCTGGGGCCAGATACGCAGTATTTT.

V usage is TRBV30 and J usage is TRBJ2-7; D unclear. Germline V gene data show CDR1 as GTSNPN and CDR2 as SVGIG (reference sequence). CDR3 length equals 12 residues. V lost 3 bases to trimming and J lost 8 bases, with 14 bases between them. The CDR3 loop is CAWSESFPQQYF. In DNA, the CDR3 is TGTGCCTGGAGCGAAAGCTTCCCCCAGCAGTACTTC.